A selection of T cell receptor beta chains follows, all from one sample in a study of blood T cell repertoires in COVID-19. The assay was immunoSEQ multiplex PCR, and TCRdb's table has in-frame clones only and misses some. The sample includes 300,000 to 400,000 clones, roughly 86% seen only once; the top ten take roughly 9.9%. Sequenced: peripheral blood. These receptors came from a man younger than 45 with COVID-19, enrolled during active disease. CDR3s include the opening cysteine and the closing phenylalanine or tryptophan. A D gene is named only where the DNA matches it firmly. Clone size is not always given. Where it is, it says once, few, many or a class for expanded clones.

v_gene	abundance	d_gene	j_gene	CDR3nt	CDR3aa
TRBV6-5	-	TRBD1	TRBJ2-5	TGTGCCAGCAGTCACACGACAGGGGAGTTGACCCAGTACTTC	CASSHTTGELTQYF
TRBV2	once	-	TRBJ2-1	TGTGCCAGCACCGCGGGTGAACCCACCTACAATGAGCAGTTCTTC	CASTAGEPTYNEQFF
TRBV5-8	once	-	TRBJ1-3	TGTGCCAGCAGCACAGATAAAACAGGGAGCTCTGGAAACACCATATATTTT	CASSTDKTGSSGNTIYF
TRBV2	-	TRBD1	TRBJ2-6	TGTGCCAGGGGACAGGACGGTGGGGCCAACGTCCTGACTTTC	CARGQDGGANVLTF
TRBV11-2	-	-	TRBJ1-3	TGTGCCAGCAGCAACGTAGCGACCCAGGGACTCTCTGGAAACACCATATATTTT	CASSNVATQGLSGNTIYF
TRBV14	-	-	TRBJ2-7	TGTGCCAGCAGCCATGGGCGGAGGGGGCCGTGGGAGCAGTACTTC	CASSHGRRGPWEQYF
TRBV30	-	-	TRBJ2-3	TGTGCCTGGAGGAACGGGAGAACAGATACGCAGTATTTT	CAWRNGRTDTQYF
TRBV27	-	TRBD1	TRBJ2-7	TGTGCCAGCAGTCGAGGTTCCGCGGACAGGGGATTCTACGAGCAGTACTTC	CASSRGSADRGFYEQYF
TRBV7-3	-	TRBD1	TRBJ1-2	TGTGCCAGCAGCAAGGGACAGGGGAACTATGGCTACACCTTC	CASSKGQGNYGYTF
TRBV28	-	TRBD1	TRBJ1-2	TGTGCCAGCAGCCTTCGGGTCTTGGGACAGGCCTATGGCTACACCTTC	CASSLRVLGQAYGYTF
TRBV5-6	-	-	TRBJ1-1	TGTGCCAGCAGCTTACGAGTAAATCTGGTTTACACTGAAGCTTTCTTT	CASSLRVNLVYTEAFF
TRBV19	-	-	TRBJ1-1	TGTGCCAGTAGTATAGGCGTGAACACTGAAGCTTTCTTT	CASSIGVNTEAFF
TRBV9	-	-	TRBJ2-2	TGTGCCAGCACCGGCGGGGATGGGAACACCGGGGAGCTGTTTTTT	CASTGGDGNTGELFF
TRBV5-4	few	-	TRBJ1-4	TGTGCCAGCAGCTTGCAGGGATCAGTTGAAAAACTGTTTTTT	CASSLQGSVEKLFF
TRBV7-9	-	-	TRBJ2-3	TGTGCCAGCAGCTTAGGGACTGGAAACACAGATACGCAGTATTTT	CASSLGTGNTDTQYF
TRBV12-1	-	-	TRBJ1-3	TGTGCCAGCCGGCCAGGTCGGTGCTCTGGAAACACCATATATTTT	CASRPGRCSGNTIYF
TRBV30	-	TRBD1	TRBJ1-1	TGTGCCTGGAGTGCAAGGGGGCAGGAAGCTTTCTTT	CAWSARGQEAFF
TRBV9	-	TRBD1	TRBJ1-6	TGTGCCAGCAGCGTAGGGGGACAGGGGGATTCACCCCTCCACTTT	CASSVGGQGDSPLHF
TRBV28	-	TRBD1	TRBJ1-1	TGTGCCAGCCACGATACCCAAGGGGGCTCAACTGAAGCTTTCTTT	CASHDTQGGSTEAFF
TRBV19	-	TRBD1	TRBJ1-1	TGTGCCAGTAGTACTTACAGGGGCTGGAACACTGAAGCTTTCTTT	CASSTYRGWNTEAFF
TRBV30	-	TRBD2	TRBJ2-5	TGTGCCTGGAGTGTAGAGTGGGGGGGAGAGACCCAGTACTTC	CAWSVEWGGETQYF
TRBV7-2	-	-	TRBJ1-5	TGTGCCAGCAGCCGCGACAGGAACAATCAGCCCCAGCATTTT	CASSRDRNNQPQHF
TRBV5-1	-	TRBD2	TRBJ2-2	TGCGCCAGCAGCGCCCAGGGAGGGGACACCGGGGAGCTGTTTTTT	CASSAQGGDTGELFF
TRBV29-1	-	-	TRBJ1-1	TGCAGCGTTGATGAGGTGGTCTACATGAACACTGAAGCTTTCTTT	CSVDEVVYMNTEAFF
TRBV28	-	TRBD2	TRBJ2-1	TGTGCCAGCAGTACCCCCTCGGGGAGGGAGGGCAATGAGCAGTTCTTC	CASSTPSGREGNEQFF
TRBV14	-	TRBD2	TRBJ2-1	TGTGCCAGCAGCCAAGCACTAGCGGGCTACTTGGGGCAGTTCTTC	CASSQALAGYLGQFF
TRBV11-2	once	-	TRBJ2-3	TGTGCCAGCAGCTCGCCCCCGGGACTCCCTAGCACAGATACGCAGTATTTT	CASSSPPGLPSTDTQYF
TRBV7-7	-	-	TRBJ2-1	TGTGCCAGCAGCTTAAGCCCGAGGGGGAATGAGCAGTTCTTC	CASSLSPRGNEQFF
TRBV7-3	-	TRBD1	TRBJ1-1	TGTGCCAGCAGCAGCCAGGGGGGCACTGAAGCTTTCTTT	CASSSQGGTEAFF